Below are 9 T cell receptor beta chains sequenced from a single sample in a study of blood T cells in healthy people across ages (dated by TCRdb to 2013 to 2016). The library was generated by 5' RACE. Sequencing used an Illumina HiSeq 2500. A second about 7 to 12 cycle PCR used a sample-barcoded 5' primer and a J-beta primer mix. TCRdb trimmed public reads at Q25 via fastp, called clones via MiXCR and kept in-frame beta chains. Identical CDR3 proteins give one entry, which carries the most common genes and DNA. Present in this sample are 1.5 million or so distinct CDR3 sequences, roughly 43% of which were seen just once. The top ten clones comprise 4% of the sample. Sequencing used blood. Every receptor here comes from a woman under 30 in good health.

The chain has TRBV4-1 and TRBJ2-5; 11 nucleotides align to TRBD2. Trimming took 2 bases from V and 0 from J; bases not matched to a gene: 2. CDR3 length: 16 residues. Germline lookup yields CDR1 MGHRA and CDR2 YSYEKL. The CDR3, as DNA: TGCGCCAGCAGCCAACCGGGACTAGCGGACCAAGAGACCCAGTACTTC. Translation: CASSQPGLADQETQYF.

The chain couples TRBV7-2 to TRBJ2-3, with 7 bases lining up with TRBD1. This CDR3 contains 15 residues. Looked up from germline, CDR1 is SGHTA and CDR2 is FQGNSA. The J segment lost 2 bases and the V segment lost 5 bases, leaving 7 bases of the junction unmatched. Here the CDR3 DNA reads TGTGCCAGCAGCACACAGGGGTTGGTCACAGATACGCAGTATTTT. The encoded protein is CASSTQGLVTDTQYF. The variable domain in full, with the rest retrieved from reference TRBV7-2 and TRBJ2-3, is GAGVSQSPSNKVTEKGKDVELRCDPISGHTALYWYRQSLGQGLEFLIYFQGNSAPDKSGLPSDRFSAERTGGSVSTLTIQRTQQEDSAVYLCASSTQGLVTDTQYFGPGTRLTVL.

This clonotype was counted a few times. The chain is built from TRBV2 and TRBJ2-5, with D perhaps TRBD1 (5 bases). The germline V gene has CDR1 SNHLY and CDR2 FYNNEI. The ends were cut back, 0 bases at V and 3 bases at J, with 8 bases in the middle. The CDR3 length is 14 residues. The CDR3 here is CASSEAGPEETQYF. In DNA form, the CDR3 reads TGTGCCAGCAGTGAAGCGGGGCCAGAAGAGACCCAGTACTTC.

DNA of the CDR3: TGTGCCAGCAGCCTATTCCTACTAGCGGGAATGGGCGTTAATGAGCAGTACTTC. It translates to CASSLFLLAGMGVNEQYF. This chain connects TRBV3-1 to TRBJ2-5; TRBD2 aligns across 10 bases. CDR1 and CDR2 from the germline V gene are LGHDT and YNNKEL (reference sequence). V trimming: 4 bases; J trimming: 11 bases; junction bases outside the gene matches: 22. The CDR3 has 18 residues.

This rearrangement joins TRBV7-2 to TRBJ1-5; 7 bases are a match to TRBD1. The J segment lost 3 bases and the V segment lost 6 bases, leaving 8 bases of the junction unmatched. Per germline, CDR1 SGHTA and CDR2 FQGNSA. This CDR3 contains 15 residues. The CDR3: CASRKGTALNQPQHF. The CDR3 DNA reads TGTGCCAGCAGAAAAGGGACAGCACTCAATCAGCCCCAGCATTTT. The full variable domain, in which reference TRBV7-2 and TRBJ1-5 provide the parts outside the CDR3, is GAGVSQSPSNKVTEKGKDVELRCDPISGHTALYWYRQSLGQGLEFLIYFQGNSAPDKSGLPSDRFSAERTGGSVSTLTIQRTQQEDSAVYLCASRKGTALNQPQHFGDGTRLSIL.

V gene TRBV4-3 combines with J gene TRBJ1-2; D is unresolved. The V end lost 0 bases, the J end lost 8 bases, and 16 bases lay between the germline ends. CDR3 length equals 15 residues. Germline CDR1 LGHNA, CDR2 YSLEER. The CDR3 loop reads CASSQDRLGSKGYTF. The CDR3 DNA follows: TGCGCCAGCAGCCAAGATAGGTTAGGCTCAAAGGGCTACACCTTC.

This clonotype was seen ten or more times. The V call is TRBV27, the J call TRBJ2-1; 7 bases fit TRBD2. This CDR3 has 13 residues. CDR1 MNHEY and CDR2 SMNVEV come from the germline V gene (reference sequence). Germline trimming cut 4 bases from V and 8 bases from J; bases unmatched to any gene: 5. The CDR3, as DNA: TGTGCCAGCAGTTCAGGACTAGGAGATGAGCAGTTCTTC. Translated, it gives CASSSGLGDEQFF.

The chain combines TRBV7-2 with TRBJ2-1, with TRBD1 matching over 7 bases. The germline V gene has CDR1 SGHTA and CDR2 FQGNSA. V shed 5 bases, J shed 8 bases, and the junction held 3 bases outside the gene matches. This CDR3 spans 12 amino acids. The CDR3 DNA is TGTGCCAGCAGCCCCGACAGGGATGAGCAGTTCTTC. Encoded protein: CASSPDRDEQFF.

The chain combines TRBV19 with TRBJ2-1; D is possibly TRBD1 or TRBD2 (6 bases each). V dropped 4 bases and J dropped 7 bases, with 14 bases sitting between them. Germline CDR1 reads LNHDA; CDR2 reads SQIVND (reference sequence). CDR3 length: 14 amino acids. This CDR3 is CASSTGASWNEQFF. In DNA form, the CDR3 reads TGTGCCAGTAGTACGGGGGCCTCTTGGAATGAGCAGTTCTTC.